The clone carrying this T cell receptor (beta chain) came up many times. Its antigen is unidentified. With the read ending 3 residues before the CDR3 end, the germline J gene is used to fill in that end. All CVID subjects were on immunoglobulin replacement for at least one year. CVID subjects were neither ill nor on immunomodulatory or immunosuppressive medication at sampling. This sample was taken from a study of T cell clonality in common variable immunodeficiency. Profiling relied on immunoSEQ multiplex PCR, and the TCRdb table lists in-frame clones only, not all of them. This record lists about 42,000 clones, none seen once only, and the top ten clones contain around 6%. This CDR3 comprises 13 residues. Trimming pared 3 bases from V and 2 bases from J, leaving 11 bases between. Germline CDR1 and CDR2: DFQATT and SNEGSKA (reference sequence). The study, taken as a whole, reports: In common variable immunodeficiency, TCR beta chains reportedly carried fewer deletions and N-nucleotide insertions.

The sequenced sample consisted of peripheral blood mononuclear cells. The TCR originated in a human donor with common variable immunodeficiency. This rearrangement joins TRBV20-1 to TRBJ2-7; the D is unclear. The CDR3 DNA, read in part, is TGCAGTGCTAGTGGAAGCGTTCCCTACGAG. Its protein is CSASGSVPYE. The entire CDR3 protein is CSASGSVPYEQYF.